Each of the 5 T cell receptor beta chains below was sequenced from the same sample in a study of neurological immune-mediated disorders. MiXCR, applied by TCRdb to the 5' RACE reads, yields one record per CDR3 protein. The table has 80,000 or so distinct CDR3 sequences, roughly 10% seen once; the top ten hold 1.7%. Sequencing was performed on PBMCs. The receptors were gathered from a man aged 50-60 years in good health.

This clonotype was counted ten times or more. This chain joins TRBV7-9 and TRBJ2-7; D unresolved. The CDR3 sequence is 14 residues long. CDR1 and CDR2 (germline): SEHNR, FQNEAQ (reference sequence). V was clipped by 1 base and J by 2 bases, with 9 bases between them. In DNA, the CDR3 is TGTGCCAGCAGCTTAGAGGGTGGAGCCTACGAGCAGTACTTC. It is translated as CASSLEGGAYEQYF. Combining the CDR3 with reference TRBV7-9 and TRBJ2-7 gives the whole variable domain DTGVSQNPRHKITKRGQNVTFRCDPISEHNRLYWYRQTLGQGPEFLTYFQNEAQLEKSRLLSDRFSAERPKGSFSTLEIQRTEQGDSAMYLCASSLEGGAYEQYFGPGTRLTVT.

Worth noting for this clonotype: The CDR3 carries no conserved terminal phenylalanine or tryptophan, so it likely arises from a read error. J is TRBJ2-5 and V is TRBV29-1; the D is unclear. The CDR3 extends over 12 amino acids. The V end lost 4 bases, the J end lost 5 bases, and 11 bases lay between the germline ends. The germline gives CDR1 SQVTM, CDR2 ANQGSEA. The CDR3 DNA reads TGCAGCGTTGCTAACCCGAGGGAGACCCAGTACTTA. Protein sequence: CSVANPRETQYL.

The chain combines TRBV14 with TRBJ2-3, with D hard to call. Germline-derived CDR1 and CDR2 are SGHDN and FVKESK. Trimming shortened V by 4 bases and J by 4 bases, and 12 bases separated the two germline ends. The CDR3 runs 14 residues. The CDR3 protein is CASSPTTWADTQYF. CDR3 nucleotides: TGTGCCAGCAGCCCCACGACCTGGGCAGATACGCAGTATTTT.

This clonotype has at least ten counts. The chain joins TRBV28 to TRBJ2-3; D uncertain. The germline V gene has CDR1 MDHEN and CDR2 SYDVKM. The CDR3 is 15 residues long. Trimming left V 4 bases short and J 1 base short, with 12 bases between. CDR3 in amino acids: CASSSFRVGTDTQYF. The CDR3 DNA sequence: TGTGCCAGCAGTTCCTTCCGGGTCGGCACAGATACGCAGTATTTT.

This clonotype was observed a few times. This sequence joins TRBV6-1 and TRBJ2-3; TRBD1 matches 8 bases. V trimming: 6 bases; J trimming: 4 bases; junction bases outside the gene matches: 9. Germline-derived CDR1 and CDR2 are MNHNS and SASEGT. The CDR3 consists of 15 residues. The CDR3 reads CASRDRGASSDTQYF. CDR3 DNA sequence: TGTGCCAGCAGAGACAGGGGTGCATCGTCAGATACGCAGTATTTT.